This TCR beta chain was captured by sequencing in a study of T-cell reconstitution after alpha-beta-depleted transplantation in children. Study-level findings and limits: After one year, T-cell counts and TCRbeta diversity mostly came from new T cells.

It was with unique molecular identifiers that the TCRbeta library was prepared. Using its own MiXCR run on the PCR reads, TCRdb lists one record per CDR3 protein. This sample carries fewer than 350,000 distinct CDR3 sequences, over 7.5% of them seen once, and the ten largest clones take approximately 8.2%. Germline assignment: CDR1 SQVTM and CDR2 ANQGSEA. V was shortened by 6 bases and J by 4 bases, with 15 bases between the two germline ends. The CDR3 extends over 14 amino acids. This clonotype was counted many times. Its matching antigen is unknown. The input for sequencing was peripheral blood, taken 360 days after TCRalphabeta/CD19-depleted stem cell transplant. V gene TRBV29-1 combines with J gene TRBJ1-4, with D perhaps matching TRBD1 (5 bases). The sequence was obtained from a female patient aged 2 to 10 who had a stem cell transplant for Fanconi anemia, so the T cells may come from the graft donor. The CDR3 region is CSVRRTRNNEKLFF. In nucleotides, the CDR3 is TGCAGCGTAAGACGGACACGGAATAATGAAAAACTGTTTTTT.